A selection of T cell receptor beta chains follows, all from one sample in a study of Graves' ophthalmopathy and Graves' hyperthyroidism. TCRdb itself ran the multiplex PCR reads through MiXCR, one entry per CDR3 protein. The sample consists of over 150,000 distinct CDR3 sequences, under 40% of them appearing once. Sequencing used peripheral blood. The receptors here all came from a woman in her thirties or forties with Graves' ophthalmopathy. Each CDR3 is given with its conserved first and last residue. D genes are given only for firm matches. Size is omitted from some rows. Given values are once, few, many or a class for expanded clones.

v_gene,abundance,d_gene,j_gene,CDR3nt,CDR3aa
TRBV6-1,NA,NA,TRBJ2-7,TGTGCCAGCAGTGAATTCGGACAGCCCTACGAGCAGTACTTC,CASSEFGQPYEQYF
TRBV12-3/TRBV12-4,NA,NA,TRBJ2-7,TGTGCCAGCAGTATGGACGGGGTCCACGAGCAGTACTTC,CASSMDGVHEQYF
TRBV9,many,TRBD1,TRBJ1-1,TGTGCCAGCAGCGTAGGGTGGCAGGGGGCGCGTACTGAAGCTTTCTTT,CASSVGWQGARTEAFF
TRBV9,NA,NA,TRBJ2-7,TGTGCCAGCGGGGCAGGAAACTACGAGCAGTACTTC,CASGAGNYEQYF
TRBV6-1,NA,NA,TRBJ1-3,TGTGCCAGCAGGGGGGACGGAAACACCATATATTTT,CASRGDGNTIYF
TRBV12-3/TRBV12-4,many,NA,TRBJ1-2,TGTGCCAGCAGTCCCCATCCCAACTATGGCTACACCTTC,CASSPHPNYGYTF
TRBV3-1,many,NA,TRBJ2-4,TGTGCCAGCAGGCGGGGGCCGGAGGACATTCAGTACTTC,CASRRGPEDIQYF
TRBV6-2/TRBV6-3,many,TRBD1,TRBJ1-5,TGTGCCAGCAGAGGGGGACAGAGCAATCAGCCCCAGCATTTT,CASRGGQSNQPQHF
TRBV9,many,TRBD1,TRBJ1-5,TGTGCCAGCAGCCCCGGGACAGGGGGCTTCGATAGCAATCAGCCCCAGCATTTT,CASSPGTGGFDSNQPQHF
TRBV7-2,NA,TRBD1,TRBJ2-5,TGTGCCAGCAGCTTAAGGAGACAGGGGGCGACTGAGACCCAGTACTTC,CASSLRRQGATETQYF
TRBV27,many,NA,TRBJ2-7,TGTGCCAGCAGTTTATTGGTGGGATCCTACGAGCAGTACTTC,CASSLLVGSYEQYF
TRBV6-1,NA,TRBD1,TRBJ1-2,TGTGCCAGCAGTCCTCCACAGGGGAATGGCTACACCTTC,CASSPPQGNGYTF
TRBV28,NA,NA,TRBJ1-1,TGTGCCACCCTGACCGTGGCGTACACTGAAGCTTTCTTT,CATLTVAYTEAFF
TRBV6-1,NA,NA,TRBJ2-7,TGTGCCAGCAGTGAACCCCCCTCGTACGAGCAGTACTTC,CASSEPPSYEQYF
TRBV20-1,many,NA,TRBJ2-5,TGCAGTGCCCGGTTATCCGGGGGTGGGACCCAGTACTTC,CSARLSGGGTQYF
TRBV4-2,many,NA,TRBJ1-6,TGTGCCAGCAGCCAGAGCGCCCGTCTTGATGGGGATTCACCCCTCCACTTT,CASSQSARLDGDSPLHF
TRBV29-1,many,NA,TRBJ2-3,TGCAGCGTTGTTATTGGGAGCACAGATACGCAGTATTTT,CSVVIGSTDTQYF
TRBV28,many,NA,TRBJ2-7,TGTGCCAGCAGAACCCCGACTACCTCCCACGAGCAGTACTTC,CASRTPTTSHEQYF
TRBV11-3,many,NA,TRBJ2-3,TGTGCCAGCAGCTTAGGGCAGGGGTCAGATACGCAGTATTTT,CASSLGQGSDTQYF
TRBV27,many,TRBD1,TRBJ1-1,TGTGCCCAAAAGTGGGACAGGGTTTACACTGAAGCTTTCTTT,CAQKWDRVYTEAFF
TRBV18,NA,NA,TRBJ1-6,TGTGCCAGCTCACTGACTAACTATAATTCACCCCTCCACTTT,CASSLTNYNSPLHF
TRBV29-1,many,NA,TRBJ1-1,TGCAGCTCGCGGATGACCAGGGCTTTCTTT,CSSRMTRAFF
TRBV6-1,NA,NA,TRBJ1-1,TGTGCCAGCAGTGACTTCTACACTGAAGCTTTCTTT,CASSDFYTEAFF
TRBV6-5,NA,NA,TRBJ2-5,TGTGCCAGCAGTTATGAGACTCCAAAGGAGACCCAGTACTTC,CASSYETPKETQYF
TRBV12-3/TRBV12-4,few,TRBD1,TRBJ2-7,TGTGCCAGCAGCCATGGGGCAGGGGGAGAGCAGTACTTC,CASSHGAGGEQYF
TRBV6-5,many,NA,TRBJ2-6,TGTGCCAGCAGATCGGGGTCTGGGGCCAACGTCCTGACTTTC,CASRSGSGANVLTF
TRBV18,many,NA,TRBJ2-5,TGTGCCATCCCCCCAGCAGACGAAGAGACCCAGTACTTC,CAIPPADEETQYF
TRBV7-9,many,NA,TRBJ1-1,TGTGCCAGCAGCCCCCTCTCGGGAGAGAACACTGAAGCTTTCTTT,CASSPLSGENTEAFF
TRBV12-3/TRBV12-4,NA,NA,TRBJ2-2,TGTGCCAGCAGTGTCGGGGGTGACACCGGGGAGCTGTTTTTT,CASSVGGDTGELFF
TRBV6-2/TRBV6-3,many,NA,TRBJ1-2,TGTGCCAGCAGCCCCACAGGTGGTGACTATGGCTACACCTTC,CASSPTGGDYGYTF
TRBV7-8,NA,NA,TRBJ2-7,TGTGCCAGCAGCTTAAAATCCCTAACCTCCTACGAGCAGTACTTC,CASSLKSLTSYEQYF
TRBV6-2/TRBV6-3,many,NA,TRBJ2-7,TGTGCCAGCAGTTTCCGGCCGGGACAAGGTAACGAGCAGTACTTC,CASSFRPGQGNEQYF
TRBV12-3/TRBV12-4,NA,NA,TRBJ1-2,TGTGCCAGCAGTCCCGCCGGTGTGGGGAACTATGGCTACACCTTC,CASSPAGVGNYGYTF
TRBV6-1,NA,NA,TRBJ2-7,TGTGCCAGCACTCTCTCTCAAGGACCCTACGAGCAGTACTTC,CASTLSQGPYEQYF
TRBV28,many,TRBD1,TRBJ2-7,TGTGCCAGCGCGAGGGAACGACAGGGCTTAGGGGAGCAGTACTTC,CASARERQGLGEQYF
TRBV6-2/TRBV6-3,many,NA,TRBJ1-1,TGTGCCAGCAGTTACTATTCCAGGGGTCCCTCGAGGGGCACTGAAGCTTTCTTT,CASSYYSRGPSRGTEAFF
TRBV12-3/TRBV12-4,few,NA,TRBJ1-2,TGTGCCAGCAGTACATCGAGCAGCTGGGGCTACACCTTC,CASSTSSSWGYTF
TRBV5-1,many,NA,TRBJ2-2,TGCGCCAGCAGTGTGACGGGAACCGGGGAGCTGTTTTTT,CASSVTGTGELFF
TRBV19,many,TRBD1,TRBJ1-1,TGTGCCAGTAGTTACAGGGGACGGACGAACACTGAAGCTTTCTTT,CASSYRGRTNTEAFF
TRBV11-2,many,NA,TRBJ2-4,TGTGCCAGCAGCTTGGGCAGGGGGGGAAACATTCAGTACTTC,CASSLGRGGNIQYF
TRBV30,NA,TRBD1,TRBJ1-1,TGTGCCTGGAGTTCCTGGACAGGGAACACTGAAGCTTTCTTT,CAWSSWTGNTEAFF
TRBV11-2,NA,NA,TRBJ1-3,TGTGCCAGCAGCCTCCCTTCCCTTCGACAGGCCCGGGACAGAAACACCATATATTTT,CASSLPSLRQARDRNTIYF
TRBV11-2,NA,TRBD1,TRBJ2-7,TGTGCCAGCAGCTCGGGACAGGGGATATTCTACGAGCAGTACTTC,CASSSGQGIFYEQYF
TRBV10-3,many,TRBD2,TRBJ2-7,TGTGCCATCAGTGGGACTAGCGGGAGGGCCGGCGGCTACGAGCAGTACTTC,CAISGTSGRAGGYEQYF
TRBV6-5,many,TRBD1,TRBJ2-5,TGTGCCAGCAGTCCGACACAGGGGGAGCAAGAGACCCAGTACTTC,CASSPTQGEQETQYF
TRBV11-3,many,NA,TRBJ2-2,TGTGCCAGCAGCCCCTATCTGACGAACACCGGGGAGCTGTTTTTT,CASSPYLTNTGELFF
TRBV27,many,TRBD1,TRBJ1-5,TGTGCCAGCGGCTCAGGGGGCAGTGGCAATCAGCCCCAGCATTTT,CASGSGGSGNQPQHF
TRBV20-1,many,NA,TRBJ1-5,TGCAGTGCTAGCCCGACAGGTGGTCAGCCCCAGCATTTT,CSASPTGGQPQHF
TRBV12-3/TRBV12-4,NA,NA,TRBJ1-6,TGTGCCAGCAGTTTGGGGAGGGTGTCCCTCCACTTT,CASSLGRVSLHF
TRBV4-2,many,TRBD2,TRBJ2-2,TGTGCCAGCAGCCAAGATCCCCGGACTAGCGGGAGTAACACCGGGGAGCTGTTTTTT,CASSQDPRTSGSNTGELFF
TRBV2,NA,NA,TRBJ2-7,TGTGCCAGCAGTGAAGGGCTTTACGAGCAGTGCTTC,CASSEGLYEQCF
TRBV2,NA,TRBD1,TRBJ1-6,TGTGCCAGCAGCCCGGTCCGGATGGGACAGGGGAATTCACCCCTCCACTTT,CASSPVRMGQGNSPLHF
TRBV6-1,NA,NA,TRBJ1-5,TGTGCCAGCAGTCAAGGCGGCAATCAGCCCCAGCATTTT,CASSQGGNQPQHF
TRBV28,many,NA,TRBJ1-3,TGTGCCAGCAGTTTATTCGTCAGGGGAGGAAACACCATATATTTT,CASSLFVRGGNTIYF
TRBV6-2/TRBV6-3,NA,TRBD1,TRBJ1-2,TGTGCCAGCAGGACCGGGACAGGGGGCTCCCCTCACTTC,CASRTGTGGSPHF